This TCR beta chain was profiled in a study of shared clonotypes between healthy human individuals. Researchers ran the assay at a deep level. Profiling relied on immunoSEQ multiplex PCR, and the TCRdb table lists in-frame clones only, not all of them. The sample lists more than 850,000 clones; about 80% were seen once. V lost 2 bases and J lost 2, with 13 bases in between. The CDR3 totals 15 residues. From germline, CDR1 is SGHRS and CDR2 YFSETQ. Naive CD45RA+ and memory CD45RA-negative subsets were split from CD4+ cells. The clonotype originates from a man aged 18 to 29 in good health. Some clones in this sample may be carry-over from other donors' samples. Sequenced input: memory CD4+ T cells from PBMCs. Subset meaning: CD45RA-negative fraction. V is TRBV5-1 and J is TRBJ2-5; D could derive from TRBD1 or TRBD2 (6 bases each). The CDR3, as DNA: TGCGCCAGCAGCTTAACGGGGGCGCCACAAGAGACCCAGTACTTC. It translates to CASSLTGAPQETQYF.